Below are 28 T cell receptor beta chains sequenced from a single sample in a study of CD8 T cells in Susac syndrome. An input of about 0.5 to 1 ug of RNA was subjected to reverse transcription using random hexamers. TCRdb reprocessed the immunoSEQ multiplex PCR reads with MiXCR, giving one entry per CDR3 protein. The table records around 120,000 distinct CDR3 sequences, 85% to 95% of them present only once. The material sequenced was CD4+ T cells from PBMCs. These receptors were taken from a human donor with multiple sclerosis.

J is TRBJ1-2 and V is TRBV29-1; weak D call: TRBD1 (6 bases). CDR3 size: 17 residues. Germline V gene data show CDR1 as SQVTM and CDR2 as ANQGSEA. Trimming cost V 1 base and J 0 bases, with 18 bases left between them. The CDR3 region is CSVEGTSDGGPNYGYTF. CDR3 DNA: TGCAGCGTTGAAGGAACCTCAGATGGGGGCCCTAACTATGGCTACACCTTC.

V gene TRBV12-3 or TRBV12-4 combines with J gene TRBJ1-6, with D possibly being TRBD1 (6 bases). Trimming removed 6 bases at V and 6 bases at J, with 12 bases between. The CDR3 spans 14 residues. CDR3 DNA: TGTGCCAGCAGCCACAGGGCTTCTAATTCACCCCTCCACTTT. This encodes CASSHRASNSPLHF.

The chain uses TRBV7-2 and TRBJ2-2; a possible D gene is TRBD2 (6 bases). This CDR3 is 18 amino acids long. V gave up 1 base and J gave up 6 bases, with 21 bases separating them. CDR1 SGHTA and CDR2 FQGNSA come from the germline V gene. In DNA, the CDR3 is TGTGCCAGCAGCTTAGAGCCTAGCGACATTGGAGTCTCCGGGGAGCTGTTTTTT. This sequence encodes CASSLEPSDIGVSGELFF.

This chain joins TRBV10-3 and TRBJ1-2, with TRBD1 as a possible D gene (5 bases). V was shortened by 5 bases and J by 2 bases, with 12 bases between the two germline ends. The CDR3 length is 14 residues. In germline, CDR1 is ENHRY, CDR2 SYGVKD. CDR3 loop: CAISRDGLNYGYTF. CDR3 bases: TGTGCCATCAGTAGGGACGGTTTAAACTATGGCTACACCTTC.

The chain combines TRBV4-3 with TRBJ2-2; 10 bases align to TRBD1. V was clipped by 2 bases and J by 2 bases; unmatched bases: 8. Germline values: CDR1 LGHNA, CDR2 YSLEER. This CDR3 has 18 residues. CDR3 sequence (DNA): TGCGCCAGCAGCCAATACGTCGGACAGGGGGGTAACACCGGGGAGCTGTTTTTT. As protein: CASSQYVGQGGNTGELFF.

The chain couples TRBV3-1 to TRBJ2-7; possible D gene TRBD1, 6 bases. The germline V gene has CDR1 LGHDT and CDR2 YNNKEL (reference sequence). This CDR3 is 15 amino acids long. Deletions cut 6 bases from V and 3 bases from J, with 18 bases between. CDR3 in amino acids: CASSNTGIYGYEQYF. CDR3 nucleotide sequence: TGTGCCAGCAGTAACACAGGGATATATGGCTACGAGCAGTACTTC.

V is TRBV19 and J is TRBJ1-2, with D unclear. The V end lost 3 bases, the J end lost 3 bases, and 8 bases lay between the germline ends. This CDR3 comprises 13 residues. CDR1 is LNHDA and CDR2 is SQIVND in the germline V gene (reference sequence). CDR3 in DNA: TGTGCCAGTAGTATCAACTACTACTATGGCTACACCTTC. It is translated as CASSINYYYGYTF.

J is TRBJ2-1 and V is TRBV14; 9 nucleotides agree with TRBD1. This CDR3 region has 15 residues. CDR1 SGHDN and CDR2 FVKESK come from the germline V gene. The ends lost 4 bases at V and 7 bases at J; junction bases unmatched: 8. CDR3 amino acids: CASSRPWTGENEQFF. DNA of the CDR3: TGTGCCAGCAGCCGGCCTTGGACAGGGGAGAATGAGCAGTTCTTC.

Written as DNA, the CDR3 is TGTGCCAGCAGCGTAGGATTCGGTTCAGGAGGATTCTCCTACGAGCAGTACTTC. The encoded protein is CASSVGFGSGGFSYEQYF. The chain combines TRBV9 with TRBJ2-7, with a weak D call TRBD2 (5 bases). Trimming removed 0 bases at V and 0 bases at J, with 19 bases between. This CDR3 comprises 18 residues. In germline, CDR1 is SGDLS, CDR2 YYNGEE.

V gene TRBV19 combines with J gene TRBJ1-2, with 8 bases aligning to TRBD1. CDR1 LNHDA and CDR2 SQIVND come from the germline V gene (reference sequence). Trimming cost V 7 bases and J 2 bases; bases outside gene matches: 12. The CDR3 loop spans 16 amino acids. CDR3 protein: CASTNLLRGRNYGYTF. CDR3 DNA: TGTGCCAGTACCAATCTACTCAGGGGGCGCAACTATGGCTACACCTTC.

V gene TRBV20-1 combines with J gene TRBJ1-3; the D is unclear. V lost 5 bases and J lost 4, with 12 bases in between. The CDR3 runs to 13 residues. CDR1 and CDR2 from the germline V gene are DFQATT and SNEGSKA (reference sequence). CDR3 residues: CSAYRGDGNTIYF. The DNA of the CDR3 is TGCAGTGCTTACAGAGGAGACGGAAACACCATATATTTT.

V and J are TRBV4-2 and TRBJ2-2, with TRBD2 matching 12 bases. Germline loops: CDR1 LGHNA, CDR2 YNFKEQ. The ends lost 0 bases at V and 6 bases at J; junction bases unmatched: 2. This CDR3 region has 16 residues. The CDR3 DNA follows: TGTGCCAGCAGCCAAGATCCTAGCGGGGGGGCCGGGGAGCTGTTTTTT. Translation gives CASSQDPSGGAGELFF.

The chain links TRBV5-1 to TRBJ2-3; no clear D. The CDR3 is made up of 14 amino acids. Germline assignment: CDR1 SGHRS and CDR2 YFSETQ. Deletions cut 0 bases from V and 3 bases from J, with 8 bases between. CDR3 region: CASSLAYRTDTQYF. The DNA of the CDR3 is TGCGCCAGCAGCTTGGCCTACAGAACAGATACGCAGTATTTT.

This chain joins TRBV27 and TRBJ2-7, with D perhaps matching TRBD1 (5 bases). This CDR3 is 14 amino acids long. V was shortened by 6 bases and J by 3 bases, with 15 bases between the two germline ends. Germline loops: CDR1 MNHEY, CDR2 SMNVEV (reference sequence). Written as DNA, the CDR3 is TGTGCCAGCAGCAGACAGTACCAGAACTACGAGCAGTACTTC. This translates into CASSRQYQNYEQYF.

The gene calls are TRBV19 and TRBJ1-1, with D unresolved. CDR1 and CDR2 from the germline V gene are LNHDA and SQIVND (reference sequence). The CDR3 sequence is 14 residues long. The V and J ends lost 4 bases and 5 bases respectively, with 14 bases between them. CDR3 DNA sequence: TGTGCCAGTAGTAATTCCGGGCTGTGGACTGAAGCTTTCTTT. Translation: CASSNSGLWTEAFF.

The V call is TRBV30, the J call TRBJ1-1; D is perhaps TRBD1 (6 bases). The germline V gene has CDR1 GTSNPN and CDR2 SVGIG (reference sequence). This CDR3 is 13 amino acids long. Trimming pared 4 bases from V and 1 base from J, leaving 10 bases between. CDR3 amino acids: CAWMGRGNTEAFF. Written as DNA, the CDR3 is TGTGCCTGGATGGGCAGGGGGAACACTGAAGCTTTCTTT.

The chain recombines TRBV4-2 with TRBJ2-2; TRBD2 might be the D (5 bases). Trimming left V 3 bases short and J 4 bases short, with 9 bases between. There are 14 residues in the CDR3. From germline, CDR1 is LGHNA and CDR2 YNFKEQ. The CDR3 loop is CASSQVGSTGELFF. The CDR3 coding sequence is TGTGCCAGCAGCCAGGTGGGGAGCACCGGGGAGCTGTTTTTT.

The CDR3, as DNA: TGTGCCAGCAGCCAAGATTATGGCGGGGAGCTGTTTTTT. Translation: CASSQDYGGELFF. The chain is built from TRBV14 and TRBJ2-2; D uncertain. The CDR3 sequence is 13 residues long. V dropped 0 bases and J dropped 7 bases, with 6 bases sitting between them. Germline V gives CDR1 SGHDN, CDR2 FVKESK.

The gene calls are TRBV4-3 and TRBJ1-2, with a weak D call TRBD1 (6 bases). Trimming pared 0 bases from V and 6 bases from J, leaving 14 bases between. The CDR3 totals 15 residues. Germline V lookup: CDR1 LGHNA, CDR2 YSLEER. CDR3 nucleotides: TGCGCCAGCAGCCAAGACTCTAACAGGGAACATGGCTACACCTTC. Residues: CASSQDSNREHGYTF.

The chain employs TRBV30 and TRBJ2-2; the D is unclear. CDR1 and CDR2 (germline): GTSNPN, SVGIG (reference sequence). V was trimmed by 3 bases and J by 2 bases, leaving 7 bases between them. The CDR3 contains 13 residues. The CDR3 DNA reads TGTGCCTGGAGATTCATTAACACCGGGGAGCTGTTTTTT. Protein sequence: CAWRFINTGELFF.

Points on this clonotype: One end of the junction fails to match germline, which may point to a read error. The gene calls are TRBV7-3 and TRBJ2-3; 9 nucleotides line up with TRBD1. The CDR3 totals 15 residues. From germline, CDR1 is SGHTA and CDR2 FQGTGA. The CDR3 DNA sequence: TGTGCCAGCAGCGTAACAGGGGGCGCAAGAGATACGCAGTATTTT. It encodes CASSVTGGARDTQYF.

The rearrangement joins TRBV4-2 to TRBJ1-5, with 9 bases lining up with TRBD1. This CDR3 contains 15 residues. V dropped 1 base and J dropped 7; count of bases not matched to a gene: 5. The germline CDR1 and CDR2 sequences are LGHNA and YNFKEQ. The CDR3 DNA reads as TGTGCCAGCAGCCAAGTGGGACAGGGAACCCAGCCCCAGCATTTT. It yields the protein CASSQVGQGTQPQHF.

This clonotype was seen only once. The chain joins TRBV5-4 to TRBJ2-2; a weak D match, TRBD2 (6 bases). The CDR3 contains 16 residues. V lost 4 bases and J 3 bases, leaving 16 bases between the germline ends. CDR1 and CDR2 from the germline V gene are SGHNT and YYREEE (reference sequence). For the CDR3, the DNA is TGTGCCAGCAGCCATGGCGGGACGGTCGACACCGGGGAGCTGTTTTTT. As protein: CASSHGGTVDTGELFF.

The chain carries TRBV30 and TRBJ2-5; 9 bases are shared with TRBD2. The CDR3 totals 15 residues. The V segment lost 0 bases and the J segment 6 bases; nucleotides outside the gene matches: 8. Germline CDR1 is GTSNPN and CDR2 is SVGIG (reference sequence). For the CDR3, the DNA is TGTGCCTGGAGTGTCGGCGGGGGGGCCGAAAAGACCCAGTACTTC. This encodes CAWSVGGGAEKTQYF. The full variable domain, in which reference TRBV30 and TRBJ2-5 provide the parts outside the CDR3, is SQTIHQWPATLVQPVGSPLSLECTVEGTSNPNLYWYRQAAGRGLQLLFYSVGIGQISSEVPQNLSASRPQDRQFILSSKKLLLSDSGFYLCAWSVGGGAEKTQYFGPGTRLLVL.

This chain uses TRBV30 with TRBJ2-7; TRBD1 is a possible D gene (6 bases). The germline V and J ends were trimmed by 6 bases and 4 bases, with 16 bases remaining between them. The CDR3 runs to 13 residues. Germline CDR1 GTSNPN, CDR2 SVGIG (reference sequence). CDR3 sequence (DNA): TGTGCCTGTAATAAGGACAGCCTATACGAGCAGTACTTC. Amino acids: CACNKDSLYEQYF.

V is TRBV2 and J is TRBJ2-3; 9 nucleotides align to TRBD1. CDR1 SNHLY and CDR2 FYNNEI come from the germline V gene. The V and J ends lost 7 bases and 2 bases, in that order; junction bases with no gene match: 7. CDR3 length: 15 amino acids. CDR3 DNA: TGTGCCAGCAAAGAGGGGACAGGGTTCACAGATACGCAGTATTTT. It yields the protein CASKEGTGFTDTQYF.

This sequence joins TRBV2 and TRBJ2-2; TRBD1 is a possible D gene (6 bases). Trimming took 2 bases from V and 6 from J, leaving 10 bases between them. Germline CDR1 is SNHLY and CDR2 is FYNNEI. The length of the CDR3 is 14 residues. The CDR3 nucleotides are TGTGCCAGCAGTGAAATCACAGGGTCCGGGGAGCTGTTTTTT. Protein sequence: CASSEITGSGELFF.

V is TRBV10-3 and J is TRBJ2-5, with TRBD2 matching over 8 bases. The germline V gene has CDR1 ENHRY and CDR2 SYGVKD. V trimming: 0 bases; J trimming: 9 bases; junction bases outside the gene matches: 6. This CDR3 contains 14 residues. CDR3 region: CAISESEAGVAQYF. In DNA form, the CDR3 reads TGTGCCATCAGTGAGTCAGAAGCGGGGGTGGCCCAGTACTTC.